A selection of T cell receptor beta chains follows, all from one sample in a study of regulatory T cells in long-lasting Graves disease. In TCRdb, the multiplex PCR reads were re-called with MiXCR into one record per CDR3 protein. The table lists 420,000 or so distinct CDR3 sequences, 23% of them singletons. This sample comprised peripheral blood mononuclear cells (PBMCs), obtained when the disease was refractory, from a patient treated with antithyroid drugs. Receptors originate from a female donor with Graves disease. Both conserved end residues are part of each CDR3. Each record gives: clone size, CDR3 length, J gene, V gene, D gene, CDR3 protein. The D gene is left open where the match is weak. Some rows mark clone size as missing; the rest say once, few, many or name a class of expanded clone.

- | 14 | TRBJ2-5 | TRBV20-1 | - | CSARDSGLAETQYF
- | 15 | TRBJ1-6 | TRBV5-1 | - | CASSPGDGRNSPLHF
- | 15 | TRBJ1-1 | TRBV19 | - | CASSIESTGQGEAFF
- | 18 | TRBJ2-3 | TRBV28 | TRBD1 | CASVGQGAPAGSTDTQYF
few | 16 | TRBJ2-5 | TRBV4-1 | TRBD2 | CASSLGSGRLQETQYF
few | 15 | TRBJ1-5 | TRBV27 | - | CASSSRQRGNQPQHF
many | 15 | TRBJ1-6 | TRBV6-5 | - | CASSYSPGPNSPLHF
- | 14 | TRBJ2-7 | TRBV30 | - | CAWRDRDTSYEQYF
few | 15 | TRBJ2-7 | TRBV7-9 | - | CASSSHRGASSEQYF
many | 16 | TRBJ2-2 | TRBV7-2 | TRBD2 | CASSKRTSGGTGELFF
few | 15 | TRBJ2-7 | TRBV3-1 | TRBD2 | CASSQGLAEYYEQYF
- | 17 | TRBJ2-7 | TRBV7-8 | TRBD1 | CASSQYSPGQGFYEQYF
many | 12 | TRBJ2-5 | TRBV2 | - | CASNRAGETQYF
many | 15 | TRBJ2-7 | TRBV7-2 | TRBD1 | CASSSRDRASYEQYF
- | 14 | TRBJ1-5 | TRBV28 | - | CASRPTIEGQPQHF
few | 17 | TRBJ2-2 | TRBV2 | TRBD2 | CASSERTSGQNTEELFF
few | 16 | TRBJ2-6 | TRBV19 | - | CASSIRGISGANVLTF
- | 17 | TRBJ2-2 | TRBV18 | TRBD2 | CASSPPGVAGGTGELFF
- | 14 | TRBJ2-3 | TRBV27 | TRBD2 | CASSRTRGSDTQYF
- | 19 | TRBJ2-5 | TRBV10-2 | TRBD1 | CASSESALPRDPGGETQYF
- | 11 | TRBJ1-2 | TRBV29-1 | - | CSVEVWDGYTF
- | 15 | TRBJ2-1 | TRBV5-6 | TRBD2 | CASSTAGGGSNEQFF
few | 15 | TRBJ1-5 | TRBV7-2 | TRBD1 | CASSIRQGFNQPQHF
many | 16 | TRBJ2-2 | TRBV12-5 | TRBD1 | CASGLAGTGRTGELFF
many | 14 | TRBJ2-2 | TRBV27 | - | CASSRSPNTGELFF
many | 20 | TRBJ2-4 | TRBV28 | - | CASSLSFTRFQERAKNIQYF
many | 13 | TRBJ1-1 | TRBV18 | - | CASSFKGGTEAFF
many | 17 | TRBJ1-1 | TRBV24-1 | - | CATSVGGGAGSNTEAFF
- | 20 | TRBJ2-6 | TRBV7-9 | TRBD2 | CASSSPAYSGRAPGANVLTF
many | 14 | TRBJ2-7 | TRBV7-2 | - | CASSNNRASYEQYF
few | 17 | TRBJ2-2 | TRBV5-1 | - | CASSYDYGNLNTGELFF
few | 17 | TRBJ1-3 | TRBV28 | - | CASSLYKGPNSGNTIYF
few | 16 | TRBJ2-5 | TRBV6-5 | TRBD2 | CASSWGASGFQETQYF
- | 15 | TRBJ1-2 | TRBV5-1 | - | CASSLSPGERYGYTF
many | 15 | TRBJ2-3 | TRBV2 | TRBD2 | CASTEGLAGSHTQYF
- | 16 | TRBJ2-6 | TRBV30 | - | CAWSPTVISGANVLTF
once | 14 | TRBJ2-2 | TRBV29-1 | - | CSVAPGPAGGELFF
- | 17 | TRBJ2-1 | TRBV29-1 | TRBD2 | CSVVGLAEARSYNEQFF
- | 19 | TRBJ1-4 | TRBV5-1 | TRBD1 | CASSHERQGPVETNEKLFF
few | 16 | TRBJ2-3 | TRBV7-2 | TRBD2 | CASSSGTSGDTDTQYF
many | 15 | TRBJ2-5 | TRBV7-3 | TRBD1 | CASSVQGPVQETQYF
- | 18 | TRBJ1-2 | TRBV5-1 | TRBD1 | CASSLAGTVRQGPYGYTF
- | 12 | TRBJ1-1 | TRBV20-1 | - | CSARDVGTEAFF
once | 16 | TRBJ2-7 | TRBV4-1 | - | CASSQLAGQRSYEQYF
many | 14 | TRBJ1-2 | TRBV5-1 | - | CASSPSPDSDGYTF
- | 15 | TRBJ2-1 | TRBV19 | - | CASSLQGSSYNEQFF
- | 17 | TRBJ2-3 | TRBV10-3 | TRBD1 | CAISERTGGGGTDTQYF
few | 12 | TRBJ2-1 | TRBV29-1 | - | CSVEGVGPEQFF
- | 11 | TRBJ2-7 | TRBV2 | - | CASSAKIEQYF
many | 14 | TRBJ2-7 | TRBV7-2 | TRBD1 | CASSSQGQSYEQYF
many | 11 | TRBJ1-3 | TRBV7-2 | - | CASSGGNTIYF
- | 15 | TRBJ2-5 | TRBV20-1 | - | CSAREFKAVQETQYF
few | 14 | TRBJ1-5 | TRBV7-2 | - | CASSVTPGPQPQHF
many | 14 | TRBJ1-4 | TRBV20-1 | TRBD1 | CSASGQGGNEKLFF